This entry describes one TCR beta chain. The CDR3 length is 15 residues. Per the germline V gene, CDR1 is LNHDA and CDR2 is SQIVND (reference sequence). Trimming cost V 7 bases and J 6 bases; bases outside gene matches: 11. The data derive from a study of control samples from healthy donors and cancer patients. The assay was immunoSEQ multiplex PCR, and TCRdb's table has in-frame clones only and misses some. Of around 70,000 clones in the sample, roughly 93% are singletons; the top ten hold 2.5% to 3%. The sequence derives from a woman aged 25-40 years in good health. Sequencing was carried out using blood. The V call is TRBV19, the J call TRBJ1-4; 7 nucleotides align to TRBD1. The CDR3 spells CASTRVGQLDEKLFF. In DNA, the CDR3 is TGTGCCAGTACCCGGGTGGGACAGCTTGATGAAAAACTGTTTTTT.